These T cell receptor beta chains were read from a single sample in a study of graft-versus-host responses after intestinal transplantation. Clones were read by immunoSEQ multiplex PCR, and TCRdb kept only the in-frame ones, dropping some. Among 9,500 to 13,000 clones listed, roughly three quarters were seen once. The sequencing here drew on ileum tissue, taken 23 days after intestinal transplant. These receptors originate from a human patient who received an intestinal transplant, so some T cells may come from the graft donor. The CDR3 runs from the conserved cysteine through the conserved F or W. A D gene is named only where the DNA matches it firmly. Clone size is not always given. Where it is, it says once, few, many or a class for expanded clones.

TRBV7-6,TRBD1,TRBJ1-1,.,TGTGCCAGCAGCAAGGACAGGGGGCGGTCGGACACTGAAGCTTTCTTT,CASSKDRGRSDTEAFF
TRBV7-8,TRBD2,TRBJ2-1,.,TGTGCCAGCAGCTTAAACCCTAGCGGGAGCTCCTACAATGAGCAGTTCTTC,CASSLNPSGSSYNEQFF
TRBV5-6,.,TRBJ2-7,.,TGTGCCAGCAGCTTGGGAGGGACCTACGAGCAGTACTTC,CASSLGGTYEQYF
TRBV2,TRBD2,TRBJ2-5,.,TGTGCCAGCGGGGGACAGGGACTAGCGGCCGAAGAGACCCAGTACTTC,CASGGQGLAAEETQYF
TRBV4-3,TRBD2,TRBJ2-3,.,TGCGCCAGCAGCCGACTAGCCACAGATACGCAGTATTTT,CASSRLATDTQYF
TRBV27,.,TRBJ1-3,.,TGTGCCAGCAGTTTCGGGGGACCTGGAAACACCATATATTTT,CASSFGGPGNTIYF
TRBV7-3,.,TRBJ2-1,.,TGTGCCAGCAGCTGGAAGGCGGCGGTAGACTACAATGAGCAGTTCTTC,CASSWKAAVDYNEQFF
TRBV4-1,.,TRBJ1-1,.,TGCGCCAGCAGCCAAGAGGGCCGGCAGAACACTGAAGCTTTCTTT,CASSQEGRQNTEAFF
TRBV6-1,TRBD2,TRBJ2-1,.,TGTGCCAGCAGTGAAAGACTAGCGGGAGGACTTTACAATGAGCAGTTCTTC,CASSERLAGGLYNEQFF
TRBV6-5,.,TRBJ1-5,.,TGTGCCAGCAGTGACTGGGGGGGCCGCGGTCAGCCCCAGCATTTT,CASSDWGGRGQPQHF
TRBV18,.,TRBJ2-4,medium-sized,TGTGCCAGCTCACCTGGACAACCCGGGGAGGCCAAAAACATTCAGTACTTC,CASSPGQPGEAKNIQYF
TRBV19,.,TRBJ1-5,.,TGTGCCAGTAACCACCAACCTTATAGCAATCAGCCCCAGCATTTT,CASNHQPYSNQPQHF
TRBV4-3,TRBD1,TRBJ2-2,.,TGCGCCAGCAGCCAGGATGCCTCATCTACCGGGACAGGGGTCTCGAACACCGGGGAGCTGTTTTTT,CASSQDASSTGTGVSNTGELFF
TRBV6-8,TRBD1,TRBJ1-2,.,TGTGCCAGCAGTTACTCGGGACAGGGGTACTATGGCTACACCTTC,CASSYSGQGYYGYTF
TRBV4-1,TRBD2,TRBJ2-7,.,TGCGCCAGCAGCCAAGTCGCGGGAGGTCCCTACGAGCAGTACTTC,CASSQVAGGPYEQYF
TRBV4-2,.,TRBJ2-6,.,TGTGCCAGCAGCCAAGATCCTGGGGCCAACGTCCTGACTTTC,CASSQDPGANVLTF
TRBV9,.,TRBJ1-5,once,TGTGCCAGCAGCGTAGAGGGGCGGGTGAATCAGCCCCAGCATTTT,CASSVEGRVNQPQHF
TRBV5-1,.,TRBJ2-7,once,TGCGCCAGCAGCTTGTGGCCCTACGAGCAGTACTTC,CASSLWPYEQYF
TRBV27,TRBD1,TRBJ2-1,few,TGTGCCAGCAGCTTCGGGACAGGGGAGTTCTTC,CASSFGTGEFF
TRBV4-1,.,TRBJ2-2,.,TGCGCCAGCAGCCAAGTTAAGTCCGGGGAGCTGTTTTTT,CASSQVKSGELFF
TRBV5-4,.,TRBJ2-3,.,TGTGCCAGCAGCTTTACAGGCGTTGGCACAGATACGCAGTATTTT,CASSFTGVGTDTQYF
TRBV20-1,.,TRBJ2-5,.,TGCAGTGCTCTTATCGGGGAGACCCAGTACTTC,CSALIGETQYF